One sample yielded the 15 T cell receptor beta chains listed below, sequenced in a study of blood T cell repertoires in COVID-19. Produced via immunoSEQ multiplex PCR; TCRdb's table is partial and in-frame only. The sample carries about 250,000 clones, roughly nine tenths recorded once. The source material was PBMCs or T cells enriched from blood (not recorded which). The origin of the receptors is a woman aged 30 to 39 with acute COVID-19.

This chain connects TRBV7-2 to TRBJ1-6, with D perhaps matching TRBD1 (6 bases). The V and J ends lost 3 bases and 11 bases respectively, with 23 bases between them. The CDR3 runs to 17 residues. Germline V lookup: CDR1 SGHTA, CDR2 FQGNSA. DNA of the CDR3: TGTGCCAGCAGCTTTACCTCCATAACAGGGTTACAAGCACCCCTCCACTTT. Residues: CASSFTSITGLQAPLHF.

The rearrangement links TRBV6-5 to TRBJ2-1; TRBD2 matches 11 bases. Trimming at V came to 1 base and at J to 10 bases, leaving 0 bases not matched to a gene. Germline CDR1 MNHEY, CDR2 SVGAGI. The CDR3 consists of 13 residues. CDR3 region: CASSYWTSGEQFF. The CDR3 nucleotides are TGTGCCAGCAGTTACTGGACTAGCGGGGAGCAGTTCTTC.

A few counts support this clone. The V and J genes are TRBV7-9 and TRBJ2-7, with 7 bases fitting TRBD1. CDR1 is SEHNR and CDR2 is FQNEAQ in the germline V gene (reference sequence). V lost 1 base and J lost 2; bases outside the gene matches: 5. The CDR3 spans 15 residues. CDR3 bases: TGTGCCAGCAGCTTAGGCAGGGGGAAGACCTACGAGCAGTACTTC. Protein sequence: CASSLGRGKTYEQYF.

This clone was recorded only once. The chain recombines TRBV18 with TRBJ1-1; D may be TRBD1 (6 bases). CDR3 length equals 16 residues. V dropped 6 bases and J dropped 2 bases, with 19 bases sitting between them. Germline CDR1 reads KGHSH; CDR2 reads LQKENI. CDR3 amino acids: CASSQNPGQSNTEAFF. CDR3 DNA: TGTGCCAGCTCGCAGAATCCCGGACAGTCTAACACTGAAGCTTTCTTT.

The count of this clone is one. The chain links TRBV9 to TRBJ2-7, with a weak D call TRBD2 (5 bases). The CDR3 contains 15 residues. Trimming pared 0 bases from V and 3 bases from J, leaving 13 bases between. Germline V gene sequence: CDR1 SGDLS, CDR2 YYNGEE. The CDR3 is CASSVAAVAYYEQYF. The DNA of the CDR3 is TGTGCCAGCAGCGTAGCAGCGGTAGCGTACTACGAGCAGTACTTC.

This clone was detected only a few times. The rearrangement uses TRBV28 and TRBJ1-4; 10 bases are shared with TRBD1. V shed 6 bases and J 11 bases; nucleotides not matched to a gene: 12. The CDR3 runs to 15 residues. Germline V CDR1 and CDR2: MDHEN, SYDVKM. CDR3 in amino acids: CASSPGTGALGKLFF. The CDR3 nucleotides are TGTGCCAGCAGCCCCGGGACAGGGGCCCTAGGTAAACTGTTTTTT.

This clone was seen only a few times. The V gene is TRBV9, the J gene TRBJ2-4; 7 bases map to TRBD2. The CDR3 is 17 residues long. V dropped 4 bases and J dropped 1; count of bases not matched to a gene: 11. Germline V gene lookup returns CDR1 SGDLS and CDR2 YYNGEE. The chain's CDR3 is CASSPRGGAGAKNIQYF. CDR3 coding DNA: TGTGCCAGCAGCCCGAGGGGAGGGGCGGGGGCCAAAAACATTCAGTACTTC.

This clone was seen once. The chain joins TRBV5-4 to TRBJ2-3; D might be TRBD2 (6 bases). This CDR3 is built from 14 residues. Germline-derived CDR1 and CDR2 are SGHNT and YYREEE (reference sequence). Trimming cost V 4 bases and J 4 bases, with 13 bases left between them. CDR3 nucleotides: TGTGCCAGCAGCCTACGACTAGAGGCAGATACGCAGTATTTT. Amino acids: CASSLRLEADTQYF.

The chain has TRBV9 and TRBJ2-5; D perhaps matches TRBD2 (6 bases). With 0 bases removed from V and 2 bases from J, the gap between germline ends came to 11 bases. The CDR3 contains 15 residues. The germline gives CDR1 SGDLS, CDR2 YYNGEE. Here the CDR3 DNA reads TGTGCCAGCAGCGTAGCTGGAGGGTTGCAAGAGACCCAGTACTTC. Translation gives CASSVAGGLQETQYF.

The rearrangement joins TRBV2 to TRBJ1-1, with 11 nucleotides matching TRBD1. CDR3 length equals 15 residues. J was trimmed by 6 bases and V by 5 bases; bases with no gene match: 8. From germline, CDR1 is SNHLY and CDR2 FYNNEI. CDR3 nucleotide sequence: TGTGCCAGCAGTCTCCGGACAGGGGGCATTGCTGAAGCTTTCTTT. This translates into CASSLRTGGIAEAFF.

The chain has TRBV3-1 (or the pseudogene TRBV3-2) and TRBJ2-5; perhaps TRBD2 as D (7 bases). Germline values: CDR1 LGHDT, CDR2 YNNKEL (reference sequence). This CDR3 is built from 15 residues. V was trimmed by 4 bases and J by 5 bases, leaving 17 bases between them. The DNA of the CDR3 is TGTGCCAGCAGCCCGCGGCGGGGGCGGGGGGAGACCCAGTACTTC. Amino acid sequence: CASSPRRGRGETQYF.

The chain combines TRBV5-1 with TRBJ1-6; D is unresolved. V was shortened by 3 bases and J by 0 bases, with 10 bases between the two germline ends. Germline lookup yields CDR1 SGHRS and CDR2 YFSETQ. This CDR3 spans 16 amino acids. The DNA of the CDR3 is TGCGCCAGCAGCTCCGACGGGAGCTCCTATAATTCACCCCTCCACTTT. Its protein product is CASSSDGSSYNSPLHF.

V and J are TRBV30 and TRBJ1-1, with D hard to call. This CDR3 has 12 residues. CDR1 GTSNPN and CDR2 SVGIG come from the germline V gene (reference sequence). The V and J ends lost 5 bases and 1 base respectively, with 8 bases between them. This chain's CDR3 is CAWDGKNTEAFF. CDR3 sequence (DNA): TGTGCCTGGGACGGGAAGAACACTGAAGCTTTCTTT. Full variable domain (remainder filled in from reference TRBV30 and TRBJ1-1): SQTIHQWPATLVQPVGSPLSLECTVEGTSNPNLYWYRQAAGRGLQLLFYSVGIGQISSEVPQNLSASRPQDRQFILSSKKLLLSDSGFYLCAWDGKNTEAFFGQGTRLTVV.

The CDR3 region is CASSPTSGRAGAKNIQYF. The CDR3 coding sequence is TGCGCCAGCAGCCCGACTAGCGGGAGGGCCGGGGCCAAAAACATTCAGTACTTC. The chain combines TRBV5-1 with TRBJ2-4, with 14 bases identical to TRBD2. From germline, CDR1 is SGHRS and CDR2 YFSETQ. V dropped 4 bases and J dropped 1; count of bases not matched to a gene: 7. The CDR3 length is 18 residues. Filled out from reference TRBV5-1 and TRBJ2-4, the complete variable domain reads KAGVTQTPRYLIKTRGQQVTLSCSPISGHRSVSWYQQTPGQGLQFLFEYFSETQRNKGNFPGRFSGRQFSNSRSEMNVSTLELGDSALYLCASSPTSGRAGAKNIQYFGAGTRLSVL.

A few counts support this clone. CDR3 sequence (DNA): TGCGCCAGCAGGACCGGGACAGGGAACACTGAAGCTTTCTTT. Its protein is CASRTGTGNTEAFF. The chain carries TRBV5-1 and TRBJ1-1; TRBD1 agrees at 8 bases. V trimming: 5 bases; J trimming: 1 base; junction bases outside the gene matches: 4. Per germline, CDR1 SGHRS and CDR2 YFSETQ. This CDR3 is 14 amino acids long.